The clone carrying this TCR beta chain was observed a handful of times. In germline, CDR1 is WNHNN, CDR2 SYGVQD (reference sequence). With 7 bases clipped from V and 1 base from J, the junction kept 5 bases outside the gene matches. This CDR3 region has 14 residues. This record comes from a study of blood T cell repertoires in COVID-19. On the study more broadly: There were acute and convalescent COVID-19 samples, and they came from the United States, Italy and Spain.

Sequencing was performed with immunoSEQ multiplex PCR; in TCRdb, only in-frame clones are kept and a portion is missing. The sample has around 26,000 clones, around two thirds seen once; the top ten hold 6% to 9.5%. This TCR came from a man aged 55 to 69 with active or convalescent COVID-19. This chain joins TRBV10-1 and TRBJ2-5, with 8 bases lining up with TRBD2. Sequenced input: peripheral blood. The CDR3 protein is CASNSGGPQETQYF. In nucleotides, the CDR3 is TGCGCCAGCAATTCGGGAGGGCCCCAAGAGACCCAGTACTTC.